Sequencing of this T cell receptor (beta chain) was carried out in a study of early T cells in non-severe SARS-CoV-2 infection. TCRdb itself ran the 5' RACE reads through MiXCR, one entry per CDR3 protein. The sample has approximately 97,000 distinct CDR3 sequences, approximately 10% seen once. The germline CDR1 and CDR2 sequences are LGHDT and YNNKEL (reference sequence). The CDR3 contains 14 residues. The V gene lost 4 bases and the J gene lost 4 bases, with 13 bases spanning the gap. The clonotype comes from an adult who was a healthcare worker with PCR-confirmed SARS-CoV-2 infection or an uninfected control (not recorded which). Sequenced here: whole blood, sampled at baseline. The gene calls are TRBV3-1 and TRBJ1-1; TRBD1 is a possible D gene (6 bases). CDR3 DNA: TGTGCCAGCAGCCTTTCAGGGGTTGGCACTGAAGCTTTCTTT. Translated: CASSLSGVGTEAFF.